This TCR beta chain is from a study of metastatic and nonmetastatic thyroid tumors. Germline V gene sequence: CDR1 LNHDA, CDR2 SQIVND (reference sequence). This CDR3 contains 13 residues. The V and J ends lost 8 bases and 12 bases, in that order; junction bases with no gene match: 10. Nobody among the patients had been given any treatment before thyroid surgery. This clone appeared a few times. MiXCR was used by TCRdb to re-call the PCR reads. The sample has about 16,000 clones, 33% seen once. This TCR was sampled from a male donor with papillary thyroid cancer or a benign thyroid nodule (not recorded which). Some clones in this sample may be carry-over from other donors' samples. The rearrangement uses TRBV19 and TRBJ2-3, with 11 nucleotides matching TRBD2. The sequencing sample was made of tumor tissue. DNA for the CDR3: TGTGCCAGTGCGGGACTAGCGGCCGCTACTCAGTATTTT. Its protein is CASAGLAAATQYF.